This T cell receptor (beta chain) was identified during a study of cytomegalovirus exposure and HLA in healthy donors. Study summary: A preliminary data release comprised roughly 85 million unique TCRs obtained from HLA-typed donors.

The V end lost 3 bases, the J end lost 0 bases, and 15 bases lay between the germline ends. The CDR3 is 17 residues long. PCR employed 60 Vbeta and 13 Jbeta primers. Libraries were prepared by immunoSEQ multiplex PCR; TCRdb keeps only in-frame clonotypes and omits some of them. The repertoire consists of 180,000 or so clones, with 86% occurring once and the leading ten covering 0.31%. The TCR sequence derives from a woman younger than 45 in good health and CMV-seronegative. The chain uses TRBV23-1 and TRBJ1-3; D remains ambiguous. TRBV23-1 is identified as an open reading frame with a role that is uncertain. Specimen: PBMCs. CDR3 in amino acids: CASSHIDTSTSGNTIYF. The CDR3, as DNA: TGCGCCAGCAGTCACATTGACACCAGCACCTCTGGAAACACCATATATTTT.